What follows are 32 T cell receptor beta chains derived from one specimen sequenced in a study of T cells in women clearing cervical HPV infection (dated by TCRdb to the late 2010s). Receptor libraries were prepared by the immunoSEQ multiplex PCR assay. Here the immuneACCESS table is served through TCRdb, limited to in-frame sequences with V and J called. Missing clones are a known gap in these copies; in checked studies unresolved V genes cover under half, and the rest lacks a known reason. The sample table includes approximately 35,000 clones. Of the sample, about 7.2% falls within the top ten clones. The sequenced sample was blood buffy coat. These TCRs come from a woman aged 18-69 years with a cervical HPV16 infection that either progressed to CIN3+ or cleared (not recorded which).

Note on this clone: The CDR3 end lies 3 residues beyond the end of the read and is filled in from the germline J gene. The chain recombines TRBV18 with TRBJ1-5; possibly TRBD1 for D (6 bases). The CDR3 totals 15 residues. The germline CDR1 and CDR2 sequences are KGHSH and LQKENI. V was cut by 5 bases and J by 4 bases, with 15 bases left in between. This CDR3 is CASSTGQPENQPQHF. The sequenced CDR3 bases are TGTGCCAGCTCAACCGGACAGCCCGAGAATCAGCCC.

Regarding this clone: The read halts 3 residues ahead of the CDR3 end, with the missing end drawn from the germline J gene. V gene TRBV29-1 combines with J gene TRBJ2-2; tentatively, D is TRBD2 (6 bases). Germline values: CDR1 SQVTM, CDR2 ANQGSEA. The V end was cut by 1 base, the J end by 0 bases, with 9 bases between. The CDR3 has 15 amino acids. The CDR3 DNA, read in part, is TGCAGCGTTGAAGGGGGGGACGCGAACACCGGGGAG. It yields the protein CSVEGGDANTGE. The full CDR3 is CSVEGGDANTGELFF.

Remarks on this clone: The read ends 3 residues before the CDR3 terminus; that terminus is restored from the germline J gene. The chain employs TRBV5-1 and TRBJ2-2; 8 bases align to TRBD1. The CDR3 runs 15 residues. Germline V gives CDR1 SGHRS, CDR2 YFSETQ. The CDR3 DNA, read in part, is TGCGCCAGCAGCTTGGCCTCAGGGGGCAATGAAAAG. This gives the protein CASSLASGGNEK. The full CDR3 sequence reads CASSLASGGNEKLFF.

To note about this clone: From the germline J gene comes the end of the CDR3, since the read stops 3 residues before it. The chain has TRBV5-1 and TRBJ1-2; the match to TRBD1 covers 8 bases. Germline V gene lookup returns CDR1 SGHRS and CDR2 YFSETQ. This CDR3 contains 14 residues. CDR3 DNA (partial): TGCGCCAGCAGCTTAAGGACAGGGCCGTTAGGC. Its translation: CASSLRTGPLG. In full, the CDR3 reads CASSLRTGPLGYTF.

Worth noting for this clone: From the germline J gene comes the end of the CDR3, since the read stops 3 residues before it. V gene TRBV6-2 or TRBV6-3 combines with J gene TRBJ2-7; D might be TRBD2 (6 bases). Germline CDR1 is MNHEY and CDR2 is SVGEGT. V was trimmed by 7 bases and J by 6 bases, leaving 10 bases between them. CDR3 length: 11 amino acids. The CDR3 spells CASTSASEQYF. Partial CDR3 DNA: TGTGCCAGCACTAGCGCAAGCGAG.

Concerning this clone itself: The read terminates 3 residues before the CDR3 end, so the remaining end is supplied by the germline J gene. This chain uses TRBV7-9 with TRBJ2-5; 7 nucleotides line up with TRBD1. The CDR3 length is 15 residues. Per the germline V gene, CDR1 is SEHNR and CDR2 is FQNEAQ (reference sequence). V lost 5 bases to trimming and J lost 0 bases; unmatched junction nucleotides: 6. The sequenced CDR3 bases are TGTGCCAGCAGCCTCGACAGGGTCTACCAAGAGACC. Its translation: CASSLDRVYQET. The CDR3 in its entirety is CASSLDRVYQETQYF.

The chain's CDR3 is CASSLGQRGTTDTYTF. The part of the CDR3 DNA that was read is TGTGCCAGCTCACTTGGCCAGCGGGGGACCACAGATACC. The V gene is TRBV18, the J gene TRBJ1-2; TRBD1 is a possible D gene (5 bases). The read ends 3 residues shy of where the CDR3 ends; the end is completed using the germline J gene. CDR3 length equals 16 residues. Germline loops: CDR1 KGHSH, CDR2 LQKENI.

About this clone: The CDR3 goes on 3 residues after the read ends, and that part is filled in from the germline J gene. V is TRBV4-2 and J is TRBJ1-3, with D tentatively TRBD1 (5 bases). CDR3 size: 16 residues. V gave up 2 bases and J gave up 3 bases, with 14 bases separating them. Germline CDR1 and CDR2: LGHNA and YNFKEQ. CDR3: CASSQSYDSRGNTIYF. The covered CDR3 bases are TGTGCCAGCAGCCAATCCTATGACAGTCGTGGAAACACC.

On this clone: The CDR3 goes on 3 residues after the read ends, and that part is filled in from the germline J gene. The chain recombines TRBV18 with TRBJ1-1; tentative D call: TRBD1 (6 bases). Trimming removed 3 bases at V and 5 bases at J, with 16 bases between. Germline CDR1 is KGHSH and CDR2 is LQKENI. The CDR3 covers 15 residues. The CDR3: CASSPLWGHQTEAFF. The DNA read from the CDR3 is TGTGCCAGCTCACCCCTCTGGGGGCACCAGACTGAA. The full variable domain, its missing parts supplied by reference TRBV18 and TRBJ1-1, is NAGVMQNPRHLVRRRGQEARLRCSPMKGHSHVYWYRQLPEEGLKFMVYLQKENIIDESGMPKERFSAEFPKEGPSILRIQQVVRGDSAAYFCASSPLWGHQTEAFFGQGTRLTVV.

With respect to this clone: The CDR3 is cut off 3 residues early in the read; its end comes from the germline J gene. V and J are TRBV4-2 and TRBJ2-2, with D possibly matching TRBD2 (7 bases). Germline CDR1 reads LGHNA; CDR2 reads YNFKEQ. The CDR3 consists of 15 residues. The V and J ends lost 5 bases and 4 bases respectively, with 14 bases between them. CDR3 in amino acids: CASSGAGASTGELFF. The DNA read from the CDR3 is TGTGCCAGCAGCGGGGCGGGGGCCTCCACCGGGGAG.

Notes on this clone: With the read ending 3 residues before the CDR3 end, the germline J gene is used to fill in that end. V gene TRBV7-8 combines with J gene TRBJ2-7, with D maybe TRBD1 (6 bases). The V gene lost 5 bases and the J gene lost 3 bases, with 14 bases spanning the gap. Germline V gene sequence: CDR1 SGHVS, CDR2 FQNEAQ. CDR3 size: 14 residues. The CDR3 region is CASSAGVGVYEQYF. CDR3 DNA, as far as it was read: TGTGCCAGCAGCGCAGGGGTTGGGGTCTACGAG. Drawing the rest from reference TRBV7-8 and TRBJ2-7, the complete variable domain is GAGVSQSPRYKVAKRGQDVALRCDPISGHVSLFWYQQALGQGPEFLTYFQNEAQLDKSGLPSDRFFAERPEGSVSTLKIQRTQQEDSAVYLCASSAGVGVYEQYFGPGTRLTVT.

Comment on this clone: The CDR3 end is not reached by the read, which stops 3 residues before it; the germline J gene fills it in. The chain couples TRBV6-2 or TRBV6-3 to TRBJ2-7; D is perhaps TRBD1 (5 bases). Germline CDR1 reads MNHEY; CDR2 reads SVGEGT. This CDR3 comprises 12 residues. V was pared by 5 bases and J by 3 bases, with 8 bases between. CDR3 DNA, as far as it was read: TGTGCCAGCAGTCCTCAGGGCTACGAG. This codes for CASSPQGYE. The entire CDR3 is CASSPQGYEQYF.

Regarding this clone: The CDR3 end is not reached by the read, which stops 3 residues before it; the germline J gene fills it in. V and J are TRBV27 and TRBJ1-2; D perhaps matches TRBD1 (6 bases). V shed 5 bases and J shed 2 bases, with 9 bases lying between them. The CDR3 has 13 amino acids. The V gene's germline CDR1 is MNHEY and CDR2 SMNVEV (reference sequence). The CDR3 is CASSHRVNYGYTF. The sequenced CDR3 bases are TGTGCCAGCAGTCACAGGGTGAACTATGGC.

Regarding this clone: The CDR3 end lies 3 residues beyond the end of the read and is filled in from the germline J gene. V gene TRBV19 combines with J gene TRBJ2-7, with D possibly being TRBD1 (7 bases). V shed 6 bases and J shed 0 bases, with 21 bases lying between them. Germline CDR1 and CDR2: LNHDA and SQIVND (reference sequence). CDR3 length: 17 amino acids. Incomplete CDR3 DNA: TGTGCCAGTAGCCATACCCGCGGAGGGGGCCTCTCCTACGAG. This codes for CASSHTRGGGLSYE. The CDR3 in full is CASSHTRGGGLSYEQYF.

Worth noting for this clone: The missing CDR3 end, 3 residues past where the read stops, is filled in from the germline J gene. The chain uses TRBV7-2 and TRBJ1-3; TRBD1 is a possible D gene (5 bases). The CDR3 is 16 amino acids. Trimming removed 0 bases at V and 7 bases at J, with 16 bases between. From germline, CDR1 is SGHTA and CDR2 FQGNSA. The CDR3 spells CASSLAGTPMGNTIYF. The CDR3 bases that were read are TGTGCCAGCAGCTTAGCCGGGACTCCCATGGGGAACACC.

Points on this clone: An end of the junction does not agree with germline; a read error may underlie this. From the germline J gene comes the end of the CDR3, since the read stops 3 residues before it. Additional DNA sequences in this sample encode the identical CDR3. This chain links TRBV7-7 with TRBJ1-6; 10 bases are a match to TRBD1. The CDR3 runs to 15 residues. CDR1 and CDR2 from the germline V gene are SSHAT and FNYEAQ (reference sequence). The DNA read from the CDR3 is TGTGCTAGCAGCCTAGGGACAGGGGAAAATTCGCCC. This encodes CASSLGTGENSP. The complete CDR3 reads CASSLGTGENSPLHF.

Remarks on this clone: The read gets to within 3 residues of the CDR3 end, and the germline J gene fills in the rest. V is TRBV5-1 and J is TRBJ2-3, with 11 bases matching TRBD2. This CDR3 has 21 amino acids. The germline CDR1 and CDR2 sequences are SGHRS and YFSETQ. The V segment lost 2 bases and the J segment 1 base; nucleotides outside the gene matches: 18. CDR3 sequence: CASSFRTIGTSGLSGTDTQYF. The DNA read from the CDR3 is TGCGCCAGCAGCTTTCGGACGATAGGGACTAGCGGATTGTCTGGCACAGATACG.

With regard to this clone: The read ends 3 residues early relative to the CDR3; the germline J gene fills the gap. V is TRBV5-5 and J is TRBJ2-1; 7 positions match TRBD1. The CDR3 runs to 13 residues. CDR1 SGHKS and CDR2 YYEKEE come from the germline V gene (reference sequence). Trimming removed 4 bases from V and 7 bases from J; junction bases left unmatched: 5. The CDR3 protein is CASSAPGQNEQFF. CDR3 bases read: TGTGCCAGCAGCGCACCGGGACAGAATGAG.

Comments on this clone: The sequenced fragment ends 3 residues before the CDR3 boundary, so the rest is inferred from the germline J gene. The chain carries TRBV4-1 and TRBJ1-4, with a weak D call TRBD1 (5 bases). V lost 1 base and J lost 7, with 16 bases in between. From germline, CDR1 is MGHRA and CDR2 YSYEKL. The CDR3 runs to 16 residues. The CDR3 loop reads CASSQAGRDIVEKLFF. The CDR3 bases that were read are TGCGCCAGCAGCCAAGCAGGGAGGGATATTGTTGAAAAA.

Note on this clone: The missing CDR3 end, 3 residues past where the read stops, is filled in from the germline J gene. The chain combines TRBV5-1 with TRBJ2-7; 11 nucleotides agree with TRBD1. This CDR3 spans 16 amino acids. With 4 bases clipped from V and 1 base from J, the junction kept 7 bases outside the gene matches. Germline CDR1 reads SGHRS; CDR2 reads YFSETQ. The CDR3 DNA, read in part, is TGCGCCAGCAGCCTTGGACAGGGGGCTGGGTCCTACGAG. This codes for CASSLGQGAGSYE. The entire CDR3 sequence reads CASSLGQGAGSYEQYF.

A note on this clone: The missing CDR3 end, 3 residues past where the read stops, is filled in from the germline J gene. V gene TRBV2 combines with J gene TRBJ2-3, with TRBD2 matching 10 bases. The J segment lost 3 bases and the V segment lost 7 bases, leaving 7 bases of the junction unmatched. The CDR3 consists of 15 residues. The germline V gene has CDR1 SNHLY and CDR2 FYNNEI. CDR3 residues: CASTPSGGATDTQYF. Incomplete CDR3 DNA: TGTGCCAGCACCCCAAGCGGGGGGGCAACAGATACG.

The sequenced CDR3 bases are TGTGCCAGCTCTCCAAACAGGGAAAGCGCGTCTAATGAAAAG. Translation gives CASSPNRESASNEK. Given in full, the CDR3 is CASSPNRESASNEKLFF. The chain combines TRBV18 with TRBJ2-2; possibly TRBD1 for D (6 bases). The DNA ends 3 residues before the CDR3 does, and the rest of the CDR3 is filled in from the germline J gene. Per germline, CDR1 KGHSH and CDR2 LQKENI. The CDR3 extends over 17 amino acids.

On this clone: The read comes to an end 3 residues before the CDR3 does, leaving the germline J gene to fill in the end. The chain couples TRBV9 to TRBJ2-7; the match to TRBD2 covers 15 bases. CDR1 is SGDLS, CDR2 YYNGEE, per germline. V lost 2 bases and J lost 2; bases outside the gene matches: 5. This CDR3 spans 17 amino acids. The sequenced part of the CDR3 DNA is TGTGCCAGCAGCGTCGGACTAGCGGGGGGGGTAGCCTACGAG. Protein sequence: CASSVGLAGGVAYE. The full CDR3 is CASSVGLAGGVAYEQYF.

To note about this clone: Read data end 3 residues before the CDR3 end; the end is taken from the germline J gene. The chain links TRBV24-1 to TRBJ2-1; 7 bases map to TRBD1. Germline V gene sequence: CDR1 KGHDR, CDR2 SFDVKD. V lost 4 bases, J lost 7 bases, and 3 bases stayed unmatched. The length of the CDR3 is 13 residues. Incomplete CDR3 DNA: TGTGCCACCAGTGACGTACAGGGGAATGAG. Amino acids: CATSDVQGNE. Given in full, the CDR3 is CATSDVQGNEQFF.

As for this clone: Read coverage stops 3 residues before the CDR3 terminus; the germline J gene supplies the remainder. The chain combines TRBV20-1 with TRBJ1-5; D unresolved. V lost 0 bases, J lost 3 bases, and 9 bases lay in between. CDR3 size: 14 residues. The germline gives CDR1 DFQATT, CDR2 SNEGSKA (reference sequence). CDR3 loop: CSARDGQINQPQHF. The sequenced part of the CDR3 DNA is TGCAGTGCTAGAGATGGCCAGATCAATCAGCCC.

Worth noting for this clone: The read comes to an end 3 residues before the CDR3 does, leaving the germline J gene to fill in the end. The chain links TRBV2 to TRBJ2-5, with TRBD2 matching over 7 bases. The junction had 4 bases not matched to a gene; V was cut back by 1 base and J by 5 bases. The CDR3 sequence is 14 residues long. Germline-derived CDR1 and CDR2 are SNHLY and FYNNEI. The DNA read from the CDR3 is TGTGCCAGCAGTGAAGGGGGGGAGGGGGAGACC. This sequence encodes CASSEGGEGET. The whole CDR3 sequence is CASSEGGEGETQYF.

A note on this clone: The CDR3 end is not reached by the read, which stops 3 residues before it; the germline J gene fills it in. The chain links TRBV7-9 to TRBJ1-4; D not certain. This CDR3 spans 15 amino acids. CDR1 and CDR2 (germline): SEHNR, FQNEAQ (reference sequence). Trimming removed 5 bases at V and 7 bases at J, with 17 bases between. Partial CDR3 DNA: TGTGCCAGCAGCCGCATCACAGTGGTTGGTGAAAAA. Protein sequence: CASSRITVVGEK. The full CDR3 is CASSRITVVGEKLFF.

With respect to this clone: The read terminates 3 residues ahead of where the CDR3 ends, so the germline J gene completes it. This sequence joins TRBV29-1 and TRBJ1-2; TRBD1 matches 9 bases. There are 14 residues in the CDR3. Germline V gene lookup returns CDR1 SQVTM and CDR2 ANQGSEA. The J segment lost 4 bases and the V segment lost 4 bases, leaving 7 bases of the junction unmatched. The covered CDR3 bases are TGCAGCGTTGTTGGACAGGGGATTATCTATGGC. Protein sequence: CSVVGQGIIYG. The full CDR3 reads CSVVGQGIIYGYTF.

Regarding this clone: The read ends 3 residues early relative to the CDR3; the germline J gene fills the gap. The chain has TRBV5-1 and TRBJ2-1, with TRBD2 as a possible D gene (7 bases). The CDR3 is 19 amino acids. Per germline, CDR1 SGHRS and CDR2 YFSETQ. V lost 0 bases to trimming and J lost 1 base, with 20 bases between them. The covered CDR3 bases are TGCGCCAGCAGCTTGGCTGGTCGAGGAGGGGGGGTGTCCTACAATGAG. Translated: CASSLAGRGGGVSYNE. The entire CDR3 reads CASSLAGRGGGVSYNEQFF.

The CDR3 spells CASRVDPGYGQYF. Incomplete CDR3 DNA: TGTGCCAGCAGGGTTGACCCGGGGTATGGT. The V call is TRBV2, the J call TRBJ2-4, with a tentative D call TRBD2 (5 bases). The read comes to an end 3 residues before the CDR3 does, leaving the germline J gene to fill in the end. CDR3 length: 13 residues. Germline CDR1 is SNHLY and CDR2 is FYNNEI.

A remark on this clone: The read ends 3 residues before the CDR3 terminus; that terminus is restored from the germline J gene. The J gene is TRBJ2-2, the V gene TRBV2; the match to TRBD1 covers 9 bases. Germline V gene data show CDR1 as SNHLY and CDR2 as FYNNEI. The CDR3 spans 13 residues. This CDR3 reads CASGDRANEKLFF. The sequenced part of the CDR3 DNA is TGTGCCAGCGGGGACAGGGCTAATGAAAAG.

In regard to this clone: The CDR3 extends 3 residues past the end of the read, so its final part is completed from the germline J gene. The chain carries TRBV18 and TRBJ1-1, with unresolved D. Germline V lookup: CDR1 KGHSH, CDR2 LQKENI. This CDR3 is 17 amino acids long. V was cut by 3 bases and J by 2 bases, with 19 bases left in between. The CDR3 region is CASSPQVWTARNTEAFF. The sequenced part of the CDR3 DNA is TGTGCCAGCTCACCGCAAGTCTGGACTGCCCGTAACACTGAA.